This T cell receptor (beta chain) is drawn from a study of OX40 agonist ivuxolimab in advanced cancers. The CDR3 has 16 amino acids. The ends lost 4 bases at V and 3 bases at J; junction bases unmatched: 5. Per germline, CDR1 SGHDT and CDR2 YYEEEE. The repertoire was sequenced with immunoSEQ multiplex PCR; TCRdb's copy has only in-frame clones and lacks some. The sample has approximately 39,000 clones, roughly 90% seen once. The material sequenced was CD4+ or CD8+ T cells sorted from blood, taken in a trial of the OX40 agonist ivuxolimab. This chain uses TRBV5-6 with TRBJ2-3; TRBD2 aligns across 13 bases. This TCR came from an adult with an advanced solid tumor such as melanoma, head and neck, liver or kidney cancer. CDR3 amino acids: CASSPGLAGVTDTQYF. In DNA form, the CDR3 reads TGTGCCAGCAGCCCAGGACTAGCGGGGGTAACAGATACGCAGTATTTT. Using reference TRBV5-6 and TRBJ2-3 for the parts outside the CDR3, the full variable domain is DAGVTQSPTHLIKTRGQQVTLRCSPKSGHDTVSWYQQALGQGPQFIFQYYEEEERQRGNFPDRFSGHQFPNYSSELNVNALLLGDSALYLCASSPGLAGVTDTQYFGPGTRLTVL.